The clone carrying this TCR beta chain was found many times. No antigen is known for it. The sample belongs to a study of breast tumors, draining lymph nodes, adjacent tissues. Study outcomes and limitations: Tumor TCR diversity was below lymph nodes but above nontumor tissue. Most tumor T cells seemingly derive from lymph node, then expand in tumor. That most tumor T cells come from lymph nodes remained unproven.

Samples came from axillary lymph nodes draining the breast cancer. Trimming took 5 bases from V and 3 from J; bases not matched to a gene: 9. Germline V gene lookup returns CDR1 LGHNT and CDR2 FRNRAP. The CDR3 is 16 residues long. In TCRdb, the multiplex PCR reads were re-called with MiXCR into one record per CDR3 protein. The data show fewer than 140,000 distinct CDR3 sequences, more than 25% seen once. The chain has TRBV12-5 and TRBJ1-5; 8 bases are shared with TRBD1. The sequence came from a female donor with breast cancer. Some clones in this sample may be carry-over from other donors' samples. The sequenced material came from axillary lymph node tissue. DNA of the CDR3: TGTGCTAGTGGTCCATCGAGGGACAGGTTCAATCAGCCCCAGCATTTT. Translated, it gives CASGPSRDRFNQPQHF.